The rows below give T cell receptor beta chains drawn from one sample of a study of blood T cells in healthy people across ages. TCRdb recomputed calls from the 5' RACE reads with MiXCR, one row per CDR3 protein. The sample has about 1,400,000 distinct CDR3 sequences, almost 60% seen once. Sequenced material: blood. The receptors here all came from a man younger than 35 in good health. The CDR3 runs from the conserved cysteine through the conserved F or W. The D gene is left open where the match is weak. Clone size, where shown, is once, few, many, or a class for clones that have expanded.

d_call j_call v_call clone_size cdr3_nt cdr3_aa
TRBD1 TRBJ2-1 TRBV28 - TGTGCCAGCAAACGGGACAGCCCCTACAATGAGCAGTTCTTC CASKRDSPYNEQFF
TRBD1 TRBJ1-2 TRBV10-3 - TGTGCCATCAGTGAGTCGACAGGGAGGTATGGCTACACCTTC CAISESTGRYGYTF
- TRBJ2-5 TRBV20-1 - TGCAGTGCTGAGACTTCGGTATCGGAGACCCAGTACTTC CSAETSVSETQYF
TRBD2 TRBJ2-2 TRBV29-1 - TGCAGCGTAATCTTTCGGGGGGGAGGTAGGGAGCTGTTTTTT CSVIFRGGGRELFF
- TRBJ1-3 TRBV13 - TGTGCCAGCAGCTTGTCGGGGGCGAATGGAAACACCATATATTTT CASSLSGANGNTIYF
- TRBJ1-1 TRBV6-6 few TGTGCCAGCAGTACAAGCCGGGGAAGTGGTAACACTGAAGCTTTCTTT CASSTSRGSGNTEAFF
- TRBJ2-5 TRBV5-6 few TGTGCCAGCAGCTTGGTGGGGGGGGCCGAGACCCAGTACTTC CASSLVGGAETQYF
- TRBJ2-3 TRBV2 - TGTGCCAGCATTGGACAGTTCACAGATACGCAGTATTTT CASIGQFTDTQYF
- TRBJ2-5 TRBV6-2/TRBV6-3 - TGTGCCAGCAGGGAGTCGGGCCAAGAGACCCAGTACTTC CASRESGQETQYF
TRBD2 TRBJ2-1 TRBV10-3 - TGTGCCACCGCGGGACTAGGTGTTGAGCAGTTCTTC CATAGLGVEQFF
TRBD2 TRBJ2-7 TRBV7-2 - TGTGCCAGCAGCTTAATGTGGAGCGGGAGGCGTTACGAGCAGTACTTC CASSLMWSGRRYEQYF
- TRBJ1-6 TRBV7-9 - TGTGCCAGCAGCTTAGAAGGAAGTCGTAGGCAGGGGCTCAATTCACCCCTCCACTTT CASSLEGSRRQGLNSPLHF
- TRBJ2-1 TRBV24-1 - TGTGCCACCAGTGATTCGCAGGGCCCCAATGAGCAGTTCTTC CATSDSQGPNEQFF
TRBD1 TRBJ2-3 TRBV29-1 - TGCAGCGTTGATTGGCCAGGGGGCGAGGTTGATACGCAGTATTTT CSVDWPGGEVDTQYF
TRBD2 TRBJ2-2 TRBV4-1 - TGCGCCAGCAGCCAAGATAGTTGGACTAGCGGGAGGGCCGACACCGGGGAGCTGTTTTTT CASSQDSWTSGRADTGELFF
TRBD2 TRBJ2-3 TRBV20-1 - TGCAGTGCCTCTAGCGGGGGGGCCGGTACGCAGTATTTT CSASSGGAGTQYF
- TRBJ2-7 TRBV4-1 - TGCGCCAGCAGCCCTATCCGGGCGGAAACCTACGAGCAGTACTTC CASSPIRAETYEQYF
- TRBJ2-3 TRBV10-3 - TGTGCCATCAGTGAGTCTGCAGGCCAAAAATACACAGATACGCAGTATTTT CAISESAGQKYTDTQYF
- TRBJ2-7 TRBV5-1 - TGCGCCAGCAGCCCCGCTGGCAGAGGCCCCTACGAGCAGTACTTC CASSPAGRGPYEQYF
- TRBJ2-7 TRBV2 - TGTGCCAGCAGTGAAGTAGGTCAGGTCGGCTACGAGCAGTACTTC CASSEVGQVGYEQYF
- TRBJ2-7 TRBV20-1 - TGCAGTGCTGCATCCGGGACATCACCCTACGAGCAGTACTTC CSAASGTSPYEQYF
TRBD1 TRBJ2-7 TRBV20-1 - TGCAGTGCAACCAAGAAGGGGACAGGGGTAAGATACGAGCAGTACTTC CSATKKGTGVRYEQYF
- TRBJ1-4 TRBV20-1 - TGCAGTGCTTCTTACAGTGAAAAACTGTTTTTT CSASYSEKLFF
- TRBJ1-2 TRBV10-3 few TGTGCCATCAGTGAGCGAGACTATGGCTACACCTTC CAISERDYGYTF
TRBD1 TRBJ2-6 TRBV11-2 - TGTGCCAGCAGCCGATGGGACAGGGTTTCTGGGGCCAACGTCCTGACTTTC CASSRWDRVSGANVLTF
- TRBJ2-5 TRBV4-3 - TGCGCCAGCAGCCCCTGGGACTCGGGGGTGGAGACCCAGTACTTC CASSPWDSGVETQYF
TRBD1 TRBJ2-5 TRBV4-1 - TGCGCCAGCAGCCAAGACGGGGACAGGACAATCCAAGAGACCCAGTACTTC CASSQDGDRTIQETQYF
- TRBJ2-3 TRBV10-3 - TGTGCCATCAGTGATGGTGAAGCTACGCCAGATACGCAGTATTTT CAISDGEATPDTQYF
- TRBJ2-5 TRBV3-1 - TGTGCCAGCAGCCACCCAGACCCGGGCGAAGGGGAGACCCAGTACTTC CASSHPDPGEGETQYF
- TRBJ2-1 TRBV6-5 - TGTGCCAGCAGTTACACCAACCTAGAGGTTGAGCAGTTCTTC CASSYTNLEVEQFF
TRBD1 TRBJ1-1 TRBV27 - TGTGCCAGCAGTTTAGACGACAGGGGTTCCACTGAAGCTTTCTTT CASSLDDRGSTEAFF
- TRBJ1-6 TRBV4-2 - TGTGCCAGCAGCCAAGAAGGGCAGGGGAAGGCACCCCTCCACTTT CASSQEGQGKAPLHF